Below are 18 T cell receptor beta chains sequenced from a single sample in a study of CD8 T cells in Susac syndrome. It was with random hexamers that roughly 0.45 to 1 ug RNA was reverse transcribed. TCRdb analysed the immunoSEQ multiplex PCR reads with MiXCR anew, one entry per CDR3 protein. The table has roughly 120,000 distinct CDR3 sequences, just over 90% seen once. The specimen was CD8+ T cells from PBMCs. The receptors stem from a human donor with multiple sclerosis.

This chain connects TRBV4-1 to TRBJ2-3; 11 nucleotides line up with TRBD2. CDR3 length: 15 residues. Germline trimming cut 3 bases from V and 3 bases from J; bases unmatched to any gene: 2. The germline V gene encodes CDR1 MGHRA and CDR2 YSYEKL. CDR3 nucleotide sequence: TGCGCCAGCAGCCACCTAGCGGGGGGAACAGATACGCAGTATTTT. Translation: CASSHLAGGTDTQYF.

This clonotype appeared a few times. The chain employs TRBV13 and TRBJ2-6, with 7 bases lining up with TRBD2. The CDR3 extends over 12 amino acids. Germline lookup yields CDR1 PRHDT and CDR2 FYEKMQ (reference sequence). The ends lost 5 bases at V and 12 bases at J; junction bases unmatched: 4. The CDR3: CASSLGEGVLTF. The CDR3 DNA reads TGTGCCAGCAGCCTGGGGGAGGGCGTCCTGACTTTC.

The V and J genes are TRBV18 and TRBJ1-1; 9 nucleotides match TRBD1. V dropped 7 bases and J dropped 4; count of bases not matched to a gene: 1. Looked up from germline, CDR1 is KGHSH and CDR2 is LQKENI. CDR3 length equals 12 residues. The DNA of the CDR3 is TGTGCCAGCTTACAGGGGGCCACTGAAGCTTTCTTT. It translates to CASLQGATEAFF. Drawing the rest from reference TRBV18 and TRBJ1-1, the complete variable domain is NAGVMQNPRHLVRRRGQEARLRCSPMKGHSHVYWYRQLPEEGLKFMVYLQKENIIDESGMPKERFSAEFPKEGPSILRIQQVVRGDSAAYFCASLQGATEAFFGQGTRLTVV.

This chain uses TRBV14 with TRBJ1-1, with D possibly being TRBD1 (5 bases). CDR1 is SGHDN and CDR2 is FVKESK in the germline V gene. CDR3 length: 14 residues. V was clipped by 4 bases and J by 1 base, with 10 bases between them. This CDR3 is CASSPRTRNTEAFF. The CDR3 nucleotides are TGTGCCAGCAGCCCCCGGACAAGGAACACTGAAGCTTTCTTT.

V and J are TRBV9 and TRBJ1-3, with a possible D match to TRBD1 (6 bases). From germline, CDR1 is SGDLS and CDR2 YYNGEE. V was pared by 5 bases and J by 3 bases, with 12 bases between. The CDR3 sequence is 14 residues long. Here the CDR3 reads CASRGTTDGNTIYF. Here the CDR3 DNA reads TGTGCCAGCAGAGGGACAACTGATGGAAACACCATATATTTT.

This CDR3 is CASSLAAGGHEQYV. The CDR3 DNA follows: TGTGCCAGCAGTTTAGCTGCGGGAGGGCACGAGCAGTACGTC. This chain uses TRBV12-3 or TRBV12-4 with TRBJ2-7, with 9 bases that match TRBD2. After removal of 0 bases from V and 5 bases from J, the junction contained 2 bases not matched to a gene. The CDR3 loop spans 14 amino acids.

The chain has TRBV2 and TRBJ1-1; the D gene is possibly TRBD1 (5 bases). CDR1 is SNHLY and CDR2 is FYNNEI in the germline V gene. V was pared by 8 bases and J by 1 base, with 14 bases between. CDR3 length: 14 amino acids. CDR3 amino acids: CASLERQSNTEAFF. The CDR3 DNA is TGTGCCAGCCTAGAGAGACAGTCGAACACTGAAGCTTTCTTT.

The chain has TRBV20-1 and TRBJ2-3; tentative D call: TRBD1 (6 bases). Between the trimmed V and J ends, which lost 5 bases and 3 bases, there was a span of 18 bases. Germline V gene data show CDR1 as DFQATT and CDR2 as SNEGSKA (reference sequence). CDR3 length: 15 residues. The CDR3: CSAWGPEEETDTQYF. The CDR3 bases are TGCAGTGCTTGGGGGCCAGAGGAGGAAACAGATACGCAGTATTTT.

The chain recombines TRBV2 with TRBJ1-2, with a weak D call TRBD1 (6 bases). V lost 11 bases and J lost 8, with 18 bases in between. CDR1 SNHLY and CDR2 FYNNEI come from the germline V gene. The CDR3 loop spans 12 amino acids. This CDR3 is CAVQGPGGGYTF. The CDR3 DNA reads TGTGCCGTACAGGGACCGGGGGGAGGCTACACCTTC.

The chain couples TRBV20-1 to TRBJ2-3; D is unresolved. Trimming left V 0 bases short and J 8 bases short, with 15 bases between. The germline V gene encodes CDR1 DFQATT and CDR2 SNEGSKA (reference sequence). This CDR3 has 14 amino acids. The chain's CDR3 is CSARELFLPFTQYF. CDR3 DNA: TGCAGTGCTAGAGAGCTCTTTCTCCCGTTTACGCAGTATTTT.

In its sample, this clonotype was seen once. This chain links TRBV29-1 with TRBJ2-7, with D perhaps matching TRBD1 (5 bases). V was trimmed by 6 bases and J by 0 bases, leaving 12 bases between them. CDR1 is SQVTM and CDR2 is ANQGSEA in the germline V gene. The CDR3 sequence is 13 residues long. CDR3 DNA: TGCAGCGTCTCCCAGGGCGGCTCCTACGAGCAGTACTTC. Translating gives CSVSQGGSYEQYF.

The rearrangement links TRBV6-1 to TRBJ2-3; D is unresolved. The V and J ends lost 8 bases and 4 bases respectively, with 19 bases between them. CDR3 length: 15 amino acids. Germline CDR1 and CDR2: MNHNS and SASEGT. The CDR3 sequence: CASRVPGKVADTQYF. The CDR3 bases are TGTGCCAGCCGCGTTCCGGGCAAAGTCGCAGATACGCAGTATTTT.

V and J are TRBV7-9 and TRBJ1-5, with unresolved D. Looked up from germline, CDR1 is SEHNR and CDR2 is FQNEAQ (reference sequence). The V gene lost 1 base and the J gene lost 4 bases, with 11 bases spanning the gap. The CDR3 runs to 15 residues. The CDR3, as DNA: TGTGCCAGCAGCTTAGTAGCAGAGGGAAATCAGCCCCAGCATTTT. This translates into CASSLVAEGNQPQHF.

J is TRBJ2-7 and V is TRBV4-1; D is ambiguous. CDR1 is MGHRA, CDR2 YSYEKL, per germline. V lost 0 bases and J 4 bases, leaving 16 bases between the germline ends. The CDR3 totals 16 residues. The CDR3 DNA sequence: TGCGCCAGCAGCCAAGATCTGGGCACGGGCTTTTACGAGCAGTACGTC. Protein sequence: CASSQDLGTGFYEQYV.

The gene calls are TRBV2 and TRBJ2-1, with 9 nucleotides matching TRBD2. The V gene end was trimmed by 2 bases and the J gene end by 6 bases; junction bases not matched to a gene: 5. The CDR3 sequence is 15 residues long. Germline V CDR1 and CDR2: SNHLY, FYNNEI. The CDR3 DNA reads TGTGCCAGCAGTGAAAGGCCTAGCGGGGTCAATGAGCAGTTCTTC. It translates to CASSERPSGVNEQFF.

In this sample, this clonotype turned up once. The V call is TRBV20-1, the J call TRBJ2-1; D is ambiguous. V lost 3 bases, J lost 3 bases, and 9 bases lay in between. Germline CDR1 DFQATT, CDR2 SNEGSKA (reference sequence). The CDR3 loop spans 13 amino acids. CDR3 sequence: CSARGSNYNEQFF. The DNA of the CDR3 is TGCAGTGCTAGGGGTTCCAACTACAATGAGCAGTTCTTC.

The chain employs TRBV7-3 and TRBJ1-4; weak D call: TRBD1 (6 bases). The V gene lost 4 bases and the J gene lost 3 bases, with 18 bases spanning the gap. The CDR3 spans 17 residues. Germline CDR1 and CDR2: SGHTA and FQGTGA. The CDR3 loop is CASSSRTAPGANEKLFF. CDR3 in DNA: TGTGCCAGCAGCTCACGGACAGCACCGGGGGCTAATGAAAAACTGTTTTTT.

The chain carries TRBV5-5 and TRBJ2-1; 7 bases align to TRBD2. V lost 3 bases to trimming and J lost 3 bases; unmatched junction nucleotides: 6. This CDR3 has 15 amino acids. Germline CDR1 is SGHKS and CDR2 is YYEKEE (reference sequence). The CDR3 region has the DNA TGTGCCAGCAGCTCTCGGGGGGAAGGCTACAATGAGCAGTTCTTC. Translation: CASSSRGEGYNEQFF.